These 27 T cell receptor beta chains were all obtained from the same sample, sequenced in a study of T cell responses to AZD1222 COVID-19 vaccine (dated by TCRdb to about 2021). The method was the immunoSEQ multiplex PCR assay. In its TCRdb copy, this immuneACCESS table keeps in-frame sequences only and misses some clones. Where compared with another copy, unresolved V genes explain less than half of these, and the others have no known cause. The sample yields roughly 150,000 clones; roughly 92% were counted once. Over 1% of the sample lies in the top ten. The time point label here, explained by the study, means: about 28 days (+/-7) after the second vaccine dose. Material: peripheral blood, obtained 28 days after the second AZD1222 dose. The receptors were sampled from an adult who received the AZD1222 COVID-19 vaccine.

This chain uses TRBV11-3 with TRBJ2-3; no firm D call. Germline V gives CDR1 SGHNT, CDR2 YENEEA. V was clipped by 5 bases and J by 4 bases, with 10 bases between them. CDR3 length: 13 residues. CDR3 region: CASSERYSDTQYF. Here the CDR3 DNA reads TGTGCCAGCAGCGAGAGATACTCAGATACGCAGTATTTT.

This clone has just one count. The V and J genes are TRBV19 and TRBJ1-2, with a tentative D call TRBD1 (6 bases). The V end was cut by 6 bases, the J end by 2 bases, with 10 bases between. In germline, CDR1 is LNHDA, CDR2 SQIVND (reference sequence). The CDR3 contains 13 residues. CDR3 in amino acids: CASRGGQNYGYTF. DNA of the CDR3: TGTGCCAGTAGAGGGGGGCAGAACTATGGCTACACCTTC.

The chain is built from TRBV6-1 and TRBJ1-4; 8 bases agree with TRBD1. This CDR3 contains 16 residues. The germline V gene has CDR1 MNHNS and CDR2 SASEGT. J was trimmed by 4 bases and V by 1 base; bases with no gene match: 5. For the CDR3, the DNA is TGTGCCAGCAGTGAAGATGTGGACAGGGTTAATGAAAAACTGTTTTTT. This sequence encodes CASSEDVDRVNEKLFF.

V usage is TRBV6-2 or TRBV6-3 and J usage is TRBJ1-2; D ambiguous. Trimming cost V 5 bases and J 4 bases, with 20 bases left between them. Germline lookup yields CDR1 MNHEY and CDR2 SVGEGT. The CDR3 extends over 16 amino acids. The CDR3 sequence is CASSLNTPTAFYGYTF. For the CDR3, the DNA is TGTGCCAGCAGTCTCAACACCCCGACGGCCTTCTATGGCTACACCTTC.

This clone was counted at least ten times. V and J are TRBV7-9 and TRBJ2-7; 8 bases are shared with TRBD1. Germline loops: CDR1 SEHNR, CDR2 FQNEAQ (reference sequence). The CDR3 totals 14 residues. The junction had 4 bases not matched to a gene; V was cut back by 0 bases and J by 6 bases. The CDR3 loop reads CASSLASTGVEQYF. The DNA for the CDR3 is TGTGCCAGCAGCTTAGCCTCGACAGGGGTCGAGCAGTACTTC.

This chain connects TRBV3-1 (or the pseudogene TRBV3-2) to TRBJ2-2, with D perhaps given as TRBD1 or TRBD2 (5 bases each). V dropped 7 bases and J dropped 1 base, with 13 bases sitting between them. Germline loops: CDR1 LGHDT, CDR2 YNNKEL (reference sequence). There are 15 residues in the CDR3. CDR3 region: CASTHGDLNTGELFF. In nucleotides, the CDR3 is TGTGCCAGCACCCACGGGGACCTGAACACCGGGGAGCTGTTTTTT.

The V gene is TRBV5-1, the J gene TRBJ2-5; possible D gene TRBD2, 7 bases. Germline lookup yields CDR1 SGHRS and CDR2 YFSETQ. V lost 4 bases to trimming and J lost 5 bases, with 18 bases between them. The CDR3 contains 15 residues. DNA of the CDR3: TGCGCCAGCAGCCCCGGAGGGGGGGGTGGCGAGACCCAGTACTTC. Translated: CASSPGGGGGETQYF.

The rearrangement joins TRBV28 to TRBJ2-3, with TRBD2 matching over 12 bases. CDR3 size: 20 residues. Germline V gene data show CDR1 as MDHEN and CDR2 as SYDVKM. The junction had 24 bases not matched to a gene; V was cut back by 8 bases and J by 6 bases. CDR3 loop: CASSQGWASGRVQKGDTQYF. The DNA for the CDR3 is TGTGCCAGCTCCCAAGGTTGGGCTAGCGGGAGGGTTCAAAAAGGGGATACGCAGTATTTT.

This sequence joins TRBV18 and TRBJ1-4; D uncertain. Per the germline V gene, CDR1 is KGHSH and CDR2 is LQKENI. V was cut by 3 bases and J by 5 bases, with 16 bases left in between. The CDR3 is made up of 16 amino acids. CDR3 protein: CASSPPTGNGNEKLFF. CDR3 DNA sequence: TGTGCCAGCTCACCCCCGACGGGGAACGGAAATGAAAAACTGTTTTTT.

The chain combines TRBV11-2 with TRBJ1-1; D remains ambiguous. CDR1 is SGHAT and CDR2 is FQNNGV in the germline V gene. The CDR3 is 15 residues long. V was cut by 0 bases and J by 1 base, with 9 bases left in between. The CDR3 bases are TGTGCCAGCAGCTTAGACCTAGAGAGGAACACTGAAGCTTTCTTT. Translation gives CASSLDLERNTEAFF. The full variable domain, with the rest looked up from reference TRBV11-2 and TRBJ1-1, is EAGVAQSPRYKIIEKRQSVAFWCNPISGHATLYWYQQILGQGPKLLIQFQNNGVVDDSQLPKDRFSAERLKGVDSTLKIQPAKLEDSAVYLCASSLDLERNTEAFFGQGTRLTVV.

The rearrangement joins TRBV29-1 to TRBJ2-1; 10 bases are a match to TRBD2. Losses at the gene ends were 6 bases for V and 2 bases for J; bases not matched to a gene: 10. The CDR3 covers 16 residues. Germline V lookup: CDR1 SQVTM, CDR2 ANQGSEA. Here the CDR3 reads CSVVTGTSDTYNEQFF. The CDR3 nucleotides read TGCAGCGTGGTTACCGGGACTAGCGATACCTACAATGAGCAGTTCTTC.

This chain uses TRBV5-5 with TRBJ2-7, with TRBD2 identical over 10 bases. The length of the CDR3 is 13 residues. The V gene end was trimmed by 0 bases and the J gene end by 6 bases; junction bases not matched to a gene: 0. Germline V gene data show CDR1 as SGHKS and CDR2 as YYEKEE (reference sequence). The chain's CDR3 is CASSLGTSGEQYF. DNA of the CDR3: TGTGCCAGCAGCTTGGGGACTAGCGGCGAGCAGTACTTC.

The chain uses TRBV7-9 and TRBJ2-5; perhaps TRBD2 as D (5 bases). The CDR3 sequence is 14 residues long. V shed 1 base and J shed 5 bases, with 11 bases lying between them. Germline lookup yields CDR1 SEHNR and CDR2 FQNEAQ (reference sequence). The CDR3 protein is CASSLVSGGETQYF. The CDR3, as DNA: TGTGCCAGCAGCTTAGTTTCTGGCGGGGAGACCCAGTACTTC. Full variable domain (rest looked up from reference TRBV7-9 and TRBJ2-5): DTGVSQNPRHKITKRGQNVTFRCDPISEHNRLYWYRQTLGQGPEFLTYFQNEAQLEKSRLLSDRFSAERPKGSFSTLEIQRTEQGDSAMYLCASSLVSGGETQYFGPGTRLLVL.

The genes are TRBV12-3 or TRBV12-4 and TRBJ2-1, with TRBD2 as a possible D gene (5 bases). Trimming pared 5 bases from V and 9 bases from J, leaving 14 bases between. This CDR3 region has 13 residues. CDR3 sequence: CASSGGRIPEQFF. The CDR3 bases are TGTGCCAGCAGTGGAGGCCGAATCCCTGAGCAGTTCTTC.

This sequence joins TRBV7-2 and TRBJ2-7; 10 bases fit TRBD1. The V segment lost 5 bases and the J segment 4 bases; nucleotides outside the gene matches: 8. The CDR3 has 15 residues. CDR1 SGHTA and CDR2 FQGNSA come from the germline V gene. CDR3: CASSPTGGRSYEQYF. CDR3 DNA: TGTGCCAGCAGCCCGACAGGGGGCAGGTCGTACGAGCAGTACTTC. Using reference TRBV7-2 and TRBJ2-7 for the parts outside the CDR3, the full variable domain is GAGVSQSPSNKVTEKGKDVELRCDPISGHTALYWYRQSLGQGLEFLIYFQGNSAPDKSGLPSDRFSAERTGGSVSTLTIQRTQQEDSAVYLCASSPTGGRSYEQYFGPGTRLTVT.

This chain connects TRBV5-6 to TRBJ2-2; D is undetermined. In germline, CDR1 is SGHDT, CDR2 YYEEEE. The V end was cut by 0 bases, the J end by 7 bases, with 7 bases between. This CDR3 region has 13 residues. In DNA form, the CDR3 reads TGTGCCAGCAGCTTGGTTCACGACGGGGAGCTGTTTTTT. Amino acids: CASSLVHDGELFF.

V and J are TRBV9 and TRBJ2-3; the D call may be TRBD1 or TRBD2 (5 bases each). Germline loops: CDR1 SGDLS, CDR2 YYNGEE. Trimming cost V 0 bases and J 2 bases, with 10 bases left between them. This CDR3 region has 15 residues. The CDR3: CASSVVSGATDTQYF. The CDR3 DNA reads as TGTGCCAGCAGCGTAGTTTCCGGGGCCACAGATACGCAGTATTTT.

The CDR3 DNA reads TGTGCCACCTCCCGGCGCGCTAATGAAAAACTGTTTTTT. As protein: CATSRRANEKLFF. The chain couples TRBV15 to TRBJ1-4; D call uncertain. V gave up 8 bases and J gave up 3 bases, with 10 bases separating them. The CDR3 covers 13 residues. CDR1 is LNHNV, CDR2 YYDKDF, per germline (reference sequence).

This chain uses TRBV9 with TRBJ2-2; D unclear. Trimming took off 2 bases at V and 3 bases at J, with 11 bases between the two ends. The CDR3 spans 15 residues. Germline V CDR1 and CDR2: SGDLS, YYNGEE. The CDR3 bases are TGTGCCAGCAGCGTCAGATCCCGGGACACCGGGGAGCTGTTTTTT. Encoded protein: CASSVRSRDTGELFF. The variable domain in full, with the rest retrieved from reference TRBV9 and TRBJ2-2, is DSGVTQTPKHLITATGQRVTLRCSPRSGDLSVYWYQQSLDQGLQFLIQYYNGEERAKGNILERFSAQQFPDLHSELNLSSLELGDSALYFCASSVRSRDTGELFFGEGSRLTVL.

The chain carries TRBV7-2 and TRBJ2-7; 7 nucleotides agree with TRBD1. Germline CDR1 and CDR2: SGHTA and FQGNSA. The junction had 9 bases not matched to a gene; V was cut back by 5 bases and J by 2 bases. The CDR3 extends over 15 amino acids. The CDR3 coding sequence is TGTGCCAGCAGCACCCGCCGGGACAGAGCCTACGAGCAGTACTTC. Translation: CASSTRRDRAYEQYF. Complete variable domain (other parts from reference TRBV7-2 and TRBJ2-7): GAGVSQSPSNKVTEKGKDVELRCDPISGHTALYWYRQSLGQGLEFLIYFQGNSAPDKSGLPSDRFSAERTGGSVSTLTIQRTQQEDSAVYLCASSTRRDRAYEQYFGPGTRLTVT.

There are a few counts of this clone. The rearrangement links TRBV7-2 to TRBJ2-3, with a tentative D call TRBD2 (6 bases). Germline CDR1 reads SGHTA; CDR2 reads FQGNSA. V was trimmed by 5 bases and J by 8 bases, leaving 17 bases between them. CDR3 length equals 14 residues. CDR3 in amino acids: CASSPLGEVGTQYF. In DNA, the CDR3 is TGTGCCAGCAGCCCCTTAGGGGAGGTCGGTACGCAGTATTTT.

The chain recombines TRBV5-4 with TRBJ2-3, with 7 bases aligning to TRBD2. The CDR3 has 14 residues. After removal of 5 bases from V and 4 bases from J, the junction contained 7 bases not matched to a gene. The germline V gene encodes CDR1 SGHNT and CDR2 YYREEE (reference sequence). The CDR3 coding sequence is TGTGCCAGCAGTACCGGGGGGAACTCAGATACGCAGTATTTT. It codes for CASSTGGNSDTQYF.

V gene TRBV12-3 or TRBV12-4 combines with J gene TRBJ1-4; D is unresolved. V dropped 3 bases and J dropped 12 bases, with 14 bases sitting between them. CDR3 size: 13 residues. Here the CDR3 reads CASSLIDPTQLFF. The CDR3 region has the DNA TGTGCCAGCAGTTTGATAGACCCTACGCAACTGTTTTTT.

The rearrangement joins TRBV10-3 to TRBJ2-1; D not certain. Trimming took 2 bases from V and 7 from J, leaving 12 bases between them. Per the germline V gene, CDR1 is ENHRY and CDR2 is SYGVKD. The CDR3 loop spans 14 amino acids. CDR3 region: CAISETLGRNEQFF. For the CDR3, the DNA is TGTGCCATCAGTGAGACCCTCGGACGAAATGAGCAGTTCTTC.

This chain connects TRBV6-2 or TRBV6-3 to TRBJ2-7; no clear D gene. The V end was cut by 2 bases, the J end by 6 bases, with 8 bases between. The germline gives CDR1 MNHEY, CDR2 SVGEGT. The CDR3 is made up of 12 amino acids. The CDR3 spells CASSYGSSEQYF. The CDR3 DNA reads TGTGCCAGCAGTTACGGGTCCAGCGAGCAGTACTTC.

Notes on this clone: The junction shows a germline mismatch at one end, possibly a read error. The CDR3 DNA sequence: TGTGCCAGCAGGGAAGTTCACAGGGGGTTGGGATTGAAGGCCCTCCACTTT. This gives the protein CASREVHRGLGLKALHF. The J gene is TRBJ1-6, the V gene TRBV6-1; TRBD1 matches 8 bases. Germline values: CDR1 MNHNS, CDR2 SASEGT. The length of the CDR3 is 17 residues.

V and J are TRBV9 and TRBJ2-7; the match to TRBD1 covers 11 bases. V lost 3 bases, J lost 7 bases, and 6 bases stayed unmatched. The CDR3 has 14 residues. Germline V CDR1 and CDR2: SGDLS, YYNGEE. The CDR3 here is CASSEDRGQGEQYF. For the CDR3, the DNA is TGTGCCAGCAGCGAGGACAGGGGGCAGGGAGAGCAGTACTTC.